Presented here are 24 T cell receptor beta chains from one specimen sequenced in a study of blood T cell repertoires in COVID-19. The data were produced by immunoSEQ multiplex PCR, yet TCRdb's version contains in-frame clones alone and is incomplete. The sample lists around 200,000 clones; 70% to 80% were seen once. The material sequenced was peripheral blood. Every receptor here comes from a man in his fifties or sixties who had recovered from COVID-19.

The chain couples TRBV24-1 to TRBJ2-1; D call uncertain. The CDR3 loop spans 13 amino acids. Looked up from germline, CDR1 is KGHDR and CDR2 is SFDVKD. V was trimmed by 4 bases and J by 3 bases, leaving 6 bases between them. CDR3 region: CATSDTNYNEQFF. Written as DNA, the CDR3 is TGTGCCACCAGTGACACAAACTACAATGAGCAGTTCTTC.

This CDR3 is CASSPGGVIGNTIYF. The CDR3, as DNA: TGTGCCAGTAGCCCAGGGGGCGTAATTGGAAACACCATATATTTT. The rearrangement uses TRBV19 and TRBJ1-3, with 8 bases identical to TRBD1. With 6 bases clipped from V and 3 bases from J, the junction kept 7 bases outside the gene matches. The CDR3 runs to 15 residues. Germline V gives CDR1 LNHDA, CDR2 SQIVND (reference sequence).

This chain uses TRBV30 with TRBJ2-7, with TRBD2 matching over 7 bases. V was clipped by 4 bases and J by 7 bases; unmatched bases: 13. The CDR3 extends over 14 amino acids. The germline V gene has CDR1 GTSNPN and CDR2 SVGIG (reference sequence). In nucleotides, the CDR3 is TGTGCCTGGACTAGCGGTTCCCATGTCGGAGAGCAGTACTTC. Translating it yields CAWTSGSHVGEQYF.

The chain is built from TRBV7-2 and TRBJ2-1, with 7 bases lining up with TRBD2. The germline V gene encodes CDR1 SGHTA and CDR2 FQGNSA. With V trimmed by 0 bases and J by 8 bases, 10 bases remained unmatched. The CDR3 extends over 16 amino acids. This CDR3 is CASSLAPGLTLDEQFF. The CDR3 nucleotides are TGTGCCAGCAGCTTAGCCCCGGGACTAACTTTAGATGAGCAGTTCTTC.

The gene calls are TRBV7-2 and TRBJ2-1, with D possibly being TRBD2 (6 bases). Germline CDR1 is SGHTA and CDR2 is FQGNSA. The CDR3 extends over 13 amino acids. V gave up 5 bases and J gave up 7 bases, with 12 bases separating them. Here the CDR3 reads CASSLGTSNEQFF. The CDR3 DNA follows: TGTGCCAGCAGCCTAGGGACTTCGAATGAGCAGTTCTTC.

The rearrangement joins TRBV7-8 to TRBJ2-1; 13 nucleotides agree with TRBD2. This CDR3 spans 18 amino acids. Germline loops: CDR1 SGHVS, CDR2 FQNEAQ. Losses at the gene ends were 4 bases for V and 5 bases for J; bases not matched to a gene: 11. The CDR3 spells CASSSTRTSGRWDNEQFF. The CDR3 coding sequence is TGTGCCAGCAGCTCGACCCGGACTAGCGGGAGATGGGACAATGAGCAGTTCTTC.

This rearrangement joins TRBV6-5 to TRBJ2-7, with 7 positions matching TRBD1. Germline values: CDR1 MNHEY, CDR2 SVGAGI. The CDR3 spans 14 residues. V lost 7 bases and J lost 2; bases outside the gene matches: 8. CDR3 sequence: CASKLRDSTYEQYF. CDR3 DNA sequence: TGTGCCAGCAAGCTGAGGGACAGTACCTACGAGCAGTACTTC.

This clone was observed once. V usage is TRBV6-5 and J usage is TRBJ2-3; 9 bases line up with TRBD2. This CDR3 region has 15 residues. Trimming took 6 bases from V and 5 from J; bases not matched to a gene: 9. Per the germline V gene, CDR1 is MNHEY and CDR2 is SVGAGI. The CDR3: CASSFSRAGGDTQYF. The DNA for the CDR3 is TGTGCCAGCAGCTTCTCACGAGCGGGAGGAGATACGCAGTATTTT.

The V gene is TRBV19, the J gene TRBJ1-4; D might be TRBD1 (6 bases). Deletions cut 5 bases from V and 7 bases from J, with 14 bases between. Per the germline V gene, CDR1 is LNHDA and CDR2 is SQIVND (reference sequence). CDR3 size: 14 residues. The CDR3 DNA reads TGTGCCAGTAGTGCCGACAGGTTTGCTGAAAAACTGTTTTTT. It encodes CASSADRFAEKLFF.

The chain joins TRBV18 to TRBJ2-7; TRBD1 matches 9 bases. The germline V gene encodes CDR1 KGHSH and CDR2 LQKENI. Trimming cost V 3 bases and J 3 bases; bases outside gene matches: 3. There are 14 residues in the CDR3. The CDR3 here is CASSPGTGIYEQYF. The CDR3 nucleotides read TGTGCCAGCTCACCCGGGACAGGGATCTACGAGCAGTACTTC. Using reference TRBV18 and TRBJ2-7 for the parts outside the CDR3, the full variable domain is NAGVMQNPRHLVRRRGQEARLRCSPMKGHSHVYWYRQLPEEGLKFMVYLQKENIIDESGMPKERFSAEFPKEGPSILRIQQVVRGDSAAYFCASSPGTGIYEQYFGPGTRLTVT.

This chain links TRBV6-2 or TRBV6-3 with TRBJ1-1, with D perhaps TRBD1 (5 bases). The CDR3 runs to 13 residues. The ends were cut back, 6 bases at V and 4 bases at J, with 12 bases in the middle. Germline values: CDR1 MNHEY, CDR2 SVGEGT. As DNA, the CDR3 is TGTGCCAGCAGCCGAAGCCAGGGCACTGAAGCTTTCTTT. This gives the protein CASSRSQGTEAFF.

The genes are TRBV19 and TRBJ1-6; 10 bases line up with TRBD1. After removal of 2 bases from V and 10 bases from J, the junction contained 5 bases not matched to a gene. Germline V gene data show CDR1 as LNHDA and CDR2 as SQIVND (reference sequence). CDR3 length: 15 amino acids. The CDR3 DNA reads TGTGCCAGTAGTATAAGGGGACAGGGGTACTCACCCCTCCACTTT. This codes for CASSIRGQGYSPLHF.

The V and J genes are TRBV29-1 and TRBJ1-1, with D possibly TRBD1 on 5 matching bases. The CDR3 contains 14 residues. Per germline, CDR1 SQVTM and CDR2 ANQGSEA. Trimming took 7 bases from V and 1 from J, leaving 16 bases between them. The CDR3 sequence: CSAGLPRGNTEAFF. In nucleotides, the CDR3 is TGCAGCGCGGGACTTCCTAGGGGGAACACTGAAGCTTTCTTT.

The chain carries TRBV19 and TRBJ1-3; perhaps TRBD1 as D (6 bases). CDR3 length: 15 amino acids. Trimming took off 3 bases at V and 3 bases at J, with 12 bases between the two ends. CDR1 LNHDA and CDR2 SQIVND come from the germline V gene (reference sequence). CDR3 DNA sequence: TGTGCCAGTAGTATCGCGGGGGCCAGTGGAAACACCATATATTTT. It translates to CASSIAGASGNTIYF.

The genes are TRBV10-3 and TRBJ2-5, with D perhaps matching TRBD2 (6 bases). The V end lost 10 bases, the J end lost 2 bases, and 20 bases lay between the germline ends. CDR3 length equals 15 residues. Germline assignment: CDR1 ENHRY and CDR2 SYGVKD. The CDR3 bases are TGTGCCACCAGCCTAGGGACTGATGGACAAGAGACCCAGTACTTC. It yields the protein CATSLGTDGQETQYF.

The chain combines TRBV13 with TRBJ2-5, with no clear D. Germline CDR1 PRHDT, CDR2 FYEKMQ (reference sequence). Trimming cost V 2 bases and J 5 bases, with 12 bases left between them. This CDR3 spans 14 amino acids. CDR3 loop: CASSLSAGGETQYF. The CDR3 DNA reads TGTGCCAGCAGCTTATCTGCAGGTGGCGAGACCCAGTACTTC.

J is TRBJ1-1 and V is TRBV27, with TRBD1 matching over 9 bases. The length of the CDR3 is 16 residues. CDR1 and CDR2 from the germline V gene are MNHEY and SMNVEV (reference sequence). Germline trimming cut 6 bases from V and 0 bases from J; bases unmatched to any gene: 8. DNA of the CDR3: TGTGCCAGCAGGTCGGACAGGGGCTTCATGAACACTGAAGCTTTCTTT. Encoded protein: CASRSDRGFMNTEAFF.

V usage is TRBV28 and J usage is TRBJ2-5, with TRBD2 as a possible D gene (7 bases). Germline CDR1 reads MDHEN; CDR2 reads SYDVKM. The CDR3 spans 15 residues. V gave up 3 bases and J gave up 2 bases, with 13 bases separating them. The CDR3 DNA reads TGTGCCAGCAGTTTCGGGGGCGGGAGTCAAGAGACCCAGTACTTC. Amino acids: CASSFGGGSQETQYF.

This clone was seen only a few times. V gene TRBV7-6 combines with J gene TRBJ2-2; a weak D match, TRBD1 (6 bases). V was pared by 4 bases and J by 1 base, with 10 bases between. The CDR3 contains 15 residues. Germline CDR1 is SGHVS and CDR2 is FNYEAQ. In DNA, the CDR3 is TGTGCCAGCAGCTCGACAGGTCTGAACACCGGGGAGCTGTTTTTT. Protein product: CASSSTGLNTGELFF.

This clone was found a few times. V usage is TRBV12-3 or TRBV12-4 and J usage is TRBJ1-3, with TRBD1 matching over 7 bases. CDR3 length: 13 amino acids. V shed 7 bases, J shed 8 bases, and the junction held 8 bases outside the gene matches. DNA for the CDR3: TGTGCCAGCACTGTAGGGGGCCGCGACACCATATATTTT. It yields the protein CASTVGGRDTIYF.

The chain recombines TRBV19 with TRBJ1-3; 8 bases line up with TRBD1. CDR3 length: 15 residues. Germline CDR1 LNHDA, CDR2 SQIVND (reference sequence). V gave up 7 bases and J gave up 4 bases; unmatched junction bases: 9. Here the CDR3 reads CASNPDRGYGNTIYF. CDR3 DNA sequence: TGTGCCAGTAATCCCGACAGGGGATACGGAAACACCATATATTTT.

The chain uses TRBV7-2 and TRBJ2-2, with D possibly being TRBD2 (6 bases). The CDR3 has 15 residues. In germline, CDR1 is SGHTA, CDR2 FQGNSA. The V end lost 4 bases, the J end lost 3 bases, and 12 bases lay between the germline ends. CDR3 loop: CASSSNGGDTGELFF. CDR3 bases: TGTGCCAGCAGCTCCAATGGAGGGGACACCGGGGAGCTGTTTTTT.

V gene TRBV30 combines with J gene TRBJ2-5; 13 positions agree with TRBD2. V dropped 2 bases and J dropped 7; count of bases not matched to a gene: 4. The CDR3 has 14 residues. Looked up from germline, CDR1 is GTSNPN and CDR2 is SVGIG (reference sequence). The CDR3 protein is CAWSTRTSGGTQYF. CDR3 DNA: TGTGCCTGGAGTACCCGGACTAGCGGGGGGACCCAGTACTTC.

The chain couples TRBV3-1 (or the pseudogene TRBV3-2) to TRBJ1-5, with D tentatively TRBD1 (6 bases). Germline V gene sequence: CDR1 LGHDT, CDR2 YNNKEL (reference sequence). The CDR3 sequence is 17 residues long. The germline V and J ends were trimmed by 0 bases and 6 bases, with 18 bases remaining between them. The CDR3 DNA sequence: TGTGCCAGCAGCCAAGAAGTGGCGGGGGCCTCTTGTCAGCCCCAGCATTTT. The encoded protein is CASSQEVAGASCQPQHF.